This T cell receptor beta chain comes out of a study of cytomegalovirus exposure and HLA in healthy donors. 60 Vbeta and 13 Jbeta primers were used in PCR. Generated by immunoSEQ multiplex PCR, the TCRdb table keeps only in-frame clones and is missing some. The sample holds roughly 82,000 clones, approximately 70% seen once. Of note for this clone: The antigen is not known.

Whole-study findings and limits: According to a later analysis, donors in an Asian-associated ancestry cluster reportedly had fewer N-insertions than the roughly 720-donor mean. Apart from CMV serostatus, no immune exposure information was available. Per published accounts, TCR beta sequences correctly predicted the HLA-A and HLA-B alleles of most subjects. The investigators catalogued 150 to 200 TCR beta chains as cytomegalovirus-associated.

There are 13 residues in the CDR3. CDR1 and CDR2 (germline): SNHLY, FYNNEI. The V end was cut by 1 base, the J end by 7 bases, with 8 bases between. The TCR comes from a woman between 40 and 55 years old in good health and CMV-seropositive. This chain uses TRBV2 with TRBJ2-1; maybe TRBD1 (5 bases). Sequences were obtained from PBMCs. CDR3 sequence: CASSEDRPNEQFF. CDR3 nucleotides: TGTGCCAGCAGTGAAGACAGGCCGAATGAGCAGTTCTTC.